The T cell receptor beta chain under discussion was sequenced for a study of T cells after yellow fever vaccination. Study-level background: Any fraction with a low cell number was prepared using SMART-Seq v4 Ultra Low Input. Study-wide findings and caveats: Clonotypes shared by both compartments, CD4 and CD8, made up a small share.

This clonotype was detected ten times or more. Antigen specificity is unknown. The CDR3 extends over 11 amino acids. Germline lookup yields CDR1 MDHEN and CDR2 SYDVKM. V was shortened by 3 bases and J by 11 bases, with 7 bases between the two germline ends. TCRdb re-derived calls from the 5' RACE reads in MiXCR, one entry per CDR3 protein. The data contain about 320,000 distinct CDR3 sequences, roughly 10% of them singletons. The J gene is TRBJ2-2, the V gene TRBV28; the D gene is possibly TRBD2 (6 bases). The sequence was collected from a man between 18 and 29 years old who received the YFV17D yellow fever vaccine. The sample in question was CD4+ T cells sorted from PBMCs, obtained 45 days after the yellow fever booster vaccination. The CDR3 DNA reads TGTGCCAGCAGTTTCGGGAGCGAGCTGTTTTTT. Its translation is CASSFGSELFF.